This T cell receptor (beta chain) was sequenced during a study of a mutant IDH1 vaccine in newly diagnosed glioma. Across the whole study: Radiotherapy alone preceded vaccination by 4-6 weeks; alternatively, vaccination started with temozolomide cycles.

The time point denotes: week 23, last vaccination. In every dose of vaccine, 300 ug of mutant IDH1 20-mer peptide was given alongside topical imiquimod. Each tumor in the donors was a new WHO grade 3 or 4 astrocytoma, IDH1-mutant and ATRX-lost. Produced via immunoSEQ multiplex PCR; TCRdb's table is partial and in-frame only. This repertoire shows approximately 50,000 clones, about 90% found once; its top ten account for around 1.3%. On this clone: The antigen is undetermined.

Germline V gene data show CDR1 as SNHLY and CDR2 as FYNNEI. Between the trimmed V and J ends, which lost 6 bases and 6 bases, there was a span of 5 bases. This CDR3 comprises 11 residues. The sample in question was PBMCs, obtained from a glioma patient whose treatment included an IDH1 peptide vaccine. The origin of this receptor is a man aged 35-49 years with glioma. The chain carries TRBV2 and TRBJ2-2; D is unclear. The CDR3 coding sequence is TGTGCCAGCAGAGTAGCCGGGGAGCTGTTTTTT. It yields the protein CASRVAGELFF.